The rows below give T cell receptor beta chains drawn from one sample of a study of cytomegalovirus exposure and HLA in healthy donors. The method was immunoSEQ multiplex PCR; TCRdb's version includes in-frame clones alone and lacks a portion of them. The repertoire consists of approximately 70,000 clones, with roughly 70% occurring once and the leading ten covering approximately 14%. Sequences were obtained from PBMCs. The receptors here all came from a male donor in good health and CMV-seropositive. CDR3s include the opening cysteine and the closing phenylalanine or tryptophan. D genes are given only for firm matches. For some rows the clone size is stated as once, few or many, or as a class when expanded; others skip it.

TGTGCCAGCAGTTCCCAGACAGCTAACTATGGCTACACCTTC	CASSSQTANYGYTF	TRBJ1-2	TRBV6-5	NA	NA
TGTGCCAGCAGTGATGCGGGGGGTTATGGCTACACCTTC	CASSDAGGYGYTF	TRBJ1-2	TRBV6-1	NA	NA
TGTGCCAGCAGCTTCGCGGGACTAATATACAATGAGCAGTTCTTC	CASSFAGLIYNEQFF	TRBJ2-1	TRBV11-2	TRBD2	NA
TGTGCCAGCAGCTTCATAAGAGATGGCTACACCTTC	CASSFIRDGYTF	TRBJ1-2	TRBV7-9	NA	NA
TGTGCCAGCATTGGACAGGGAAAAAACTATGGCTACACCTTC	CASIGQGKNYGYTF	TRBJ1-2	TRBV6-6	TRBD1	NA
TGTGCCAGCAGCTCGACACTAGCGGGAGGGTACAATGAGCAGTTCTTC	CASSSTLAGGYNEQFF	TRBJ2-1	TRBV7-7	TRBD2	NA
TGTGCCAGCAGCACACTCGCGGCGGCTTTCTTT	CASSTLAAAFF	TRBJ1-1	TRBV7-9	NA	NA
TGTGCCATCAGCGGGGGACAGGGGTCCTTCTCTGGAAACACCATATATTTT	CAISGGQGSFSGNTIYF	TRBJ1-3	TRBV10-3	TRBD1	once
TGCGCCAGCAGCCACCGACAGGGTGTCAAGGCTGAAGCTTTCTTT	CASSHRQGVKAEAFF	TRBJ1-1	TRBV4-1	TRBD1	NA
TGCGCCAGCAGCCAAGAACAGGGCGGCCTCTACAATGAGCAGTTCTTC	CASSQEQGGLYNEQFF	TRBJ2-1	TRBV4-1	NA	NA
TGTGCCAGCAGCTTAATTAGCGGGCAATACAATGAGCAGTTCTTC	CASSLISGQYNEQFF	TRBJ2-1	TRBV7-6	TRBD2	NA
TGCGCCAGCAGCCAAGATCTAAGGGGTATGAACACTGAAGCTTTCTTT	CASSQDLRGMNTEAFF	TRBJ1-1	TRBV4-1	NA	few
TGTGCCAGCAGTTTTGGGGCCTGGGAGACCCAGTACTTC	CASSFGAWETQYF	TRBJ2-5	TRBV6-6	NA	NA
TGTGCCAGCAGCTACAGCGGGGGAACAGATACGCAGTATTTT	CASSYSGGTDTQYF	TRBJ2-3	TRBV7-8	TRBD2	NA
TGTGCCAGCATGTACAGGGGTCTCATTGCTGAAGCTTTCTTT	CASMYRGLIAEAFF	TRBJ1-1	TRBV2	TRBD1	few
TGTGCCAGCAGTGAAATCTCGTGGGGGACAGGGGCAGGGGAGCAGTACTTC	CASSEISWGTGAGEQYF	TRBJ2-7	TRBV6-1	TRBD1	once
TGTGCCAGCAGCCTCCATTTATCGGGCAATCAGCCCCAGCATTTT	CASSLHLSGNQPQHF	TRBJ1-5	TRBV7-2	NA	NA
TGTGCCAGCAGCTTAGGAGGGCGTGGGGGCGGCAAAAACATTCAGTACTTC	CASSLGGRGGGKNIQYF	TRBJ2-4	TRBV7-2	NA	few